This TCR beta chain was retrieved from a study of early T cells in non-severe SARS-CoV-2 infection. For the study at large: The sequenced material was bulk RNA from unsorted whole blood, and its chains were unpaired.

A word on this clonotype: What it binds is not known.

Whole-study results and caveats: Matching results from VDJdb favored anti-spike CD8 responses, leaving private and CD4 specificities undetected.

The CDR3 extends over 14 amino acids. V dropped 6 bases and J dropped 3; count of bases not matched to a gene: 7. Germline loops: CDR1 ENHRY, CDR2 SYGVKD. As part of library construction, unique molecular identifiers were attached to individual cDNA molecules. TCRdb processed the 5' RACE reads anew with MiXCR; each CDR3 protein has one entry. The top ten clones hold 9.5% to 13% of a sample with 55,000 or so distinct CDR3 sequences, roughly 12% of them seen once. The receptor was isolated from an adult who was a healthcare worker with PCR-confirmed SARS-CoV-2 infection or an uninfected control (not recorded which). The specimen was whole blood. The V gene is TRBV10-3, the J gene TRBJ2-7; TRBD1 matches at 8 bases. The chain's CDR3 is CAISPGQDVYEQYF. CDR3 nucleotide sequence: TGTGCCATCAGCCCGGGACAGGATGTCTACGAGCAGTACTTC.